Listed below are T cell receptor beta chains from one sample, sequenced in a study of T-cell memory formation after mild COVID-19. TCRdb ran MiXCR on the 5' RACE reads and lists one entry per CDR3 protein. The sample yields 80,000 to 130,000 distinct CDR3 sequences, roughly 11% seen once. Sequencing input: PBMCs or a T cell subset sorted from them (not recorded which). The receptors were gathered from a young man who had mild COVID-19 (a few samples of this study predate the infection). Cell type and time point are not known. Each CDR3 is given with its conserved first and last residue. Only part of the rows carry a size: once, few, many, or a class if the clone is expanded.

v_call clone_size cdr3_aa
TRBV12-3/TRBV12-4 - CASSPTGLGTEAFF
TRBV6-5 many CASSYSGEKLFF
TRBV6-5 few CASSKTSGGYNEQFF
TRBV9 many CASSPQEGGPEAFF
TRBV7-9 many CASSGRGGQEKLFF
TRBV2 many CASSDSWTGQETQYF
TRBV24-1 many CATSAWERSGADTQYF
TRBV5-1 - CASRPAGASGGTYNEQFF
TRBV7-6 - CASSLSPDNSPLHF
TRBV5-1 - CASSPVVNSYEQYF
TRBV12-3/TRBV12-4 few CASNDFFLTSKNQETQYF
TRBV6-6 few CASSWATHETQYF
TRBV9 few CASSDGRRNSPLHF
TRBV4-1 few CASSQAGRVSEQFF
TRBV7-6 - CASSLVGSQETQYF
TRBV5-1 few CASSTGTGANEQFF
TRBV5-4 - CASSASGDGQYF
TRBV7-9 few CASSFDRSNTGELFF
TRBV7-2 few CASSLAGTGLDYGYTF
TRBV19 many CASSMGTEAFF
TRBV7-2 - CASSLVILAGADTLYF
TRBV12-3/TRBV12-4 - CASSTGRDVNEQYF
TRBV11-2 - CASAGPGPLGEAFF
TRBV4-1 - CASSQYREGGTGELFF
TRBV4-3 many CASSDRQVRGTGELFF
TRBV6-2/TRBV6-3 many CASSARPTGELFF
TRBV5-1 few CASSLVRAYEQYF
TRBV24-1 - CATSDFEGQETQYF
TRBV4-1 - CASSQVLAGGYGELFF
TRBV20-1 few CSGSWGESAYNEQFF
TRBV9 few CASSDDPMNTEAFF
TRBV12-3/TRBV12-4 few CASSPSGATQHF
TRBV12-3/TRBV12-4 - CASRAMTGELFF
TRBV6-5 - CASSYSALADTGELFF
TRBV6-6 few CASSSQENTEAFF
TRBV5-6 - CASNTLGGPGANVLTF
TRBV7-9 - CASSLSGGASGELFF
TRBV7-3 - CASSLSGRMNTGELFF
TRBV7-6 many CASSSQGGDPYTGELFF
TRBV15 - CATSRDQGGGSGNTIYF
TRBV7-9 - CASSQVYGADTQYF
TRBV21-1 - CASSKRITVFYYGYTF
TRBV5-1 few CASSLLRGDTEAFF
TRBV7-9 - CASSPMGQRLGELFF
TRBV2 many CASAGKVGNQPQHF
TRBV7-2 many CASSPARAPYEQYF
TRBV20-1 - CSALAGLVYNEQFF
TRBV5-6 few CASSPGLADTGELFF
TRBV6-2/TRBV6-3 few CASSSGRATYEQYF
TRBV19 few CASSIYSNYGYTF